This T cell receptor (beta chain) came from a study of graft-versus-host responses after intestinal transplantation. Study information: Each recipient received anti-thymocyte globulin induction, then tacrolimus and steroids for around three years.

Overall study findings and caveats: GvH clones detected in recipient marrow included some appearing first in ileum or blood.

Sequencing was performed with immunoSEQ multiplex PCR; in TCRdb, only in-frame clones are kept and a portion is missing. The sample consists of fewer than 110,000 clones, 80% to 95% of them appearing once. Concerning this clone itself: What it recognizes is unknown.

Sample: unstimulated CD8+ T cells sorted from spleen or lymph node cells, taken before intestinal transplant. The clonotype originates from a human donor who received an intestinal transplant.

CDR3 sequence: CATSRSLGNTEAFF. The CDR3 DNA reads as TGTGCCACCAGCAGGTCCCTGGGGAACACTGAAGCTTTCTTT. V usage is TRBV15 and J usage is TRBJ1-1; D is undetermined. Germline CDR1 LNHNV, CDR2 YYDKDF (reference sequence). The CDR3 covers 14 residues. Trimming removed 3 bases at V and 1 base at J, with 9 bases between.